The sequence of this T cell receptor (beta chain) was determined in a study of shared clonotypes between healthy human individuals. Notes on the study in general: Exclusively blood specimens were collected; tissue repertoires likely differ.

By share, this clone counts as medium-sized. Its antigen is still unknown. This sample includes further DNA sequences coding for the same CDR3. Germline V lookup: CDR1 SNHLY, CDR2 FYNNEI. The CDR3 contains 13 residues. Trimming left V 6 bases short and J 5 bases short, with 13 bases between. Profiling relied on immunoSEQ multiplex PCR, and the TCRdb table lists in-frame clones only, not all of them. The repertoire has approximately 1,000,000 clones, approximately 78% of them found once; the top ten carry approximately 0.52%. The chain joins TRBV2 to TRBJ2-5, with D unclear. The source of this sequence is a man aged 18 to 35 in good health. Some clones in this sample may be carry-over from other donors' samples. The specimen sequenced was memory CD4+ T cells from PBMCs. Subset denoted: CD45RA-negative fraction. The CDR3 coding sequence is TGTGCCAGCAGCGATGTTGGCCGGGAGACCCAGTACTTC. Translated: CASSDVGRETQYF.